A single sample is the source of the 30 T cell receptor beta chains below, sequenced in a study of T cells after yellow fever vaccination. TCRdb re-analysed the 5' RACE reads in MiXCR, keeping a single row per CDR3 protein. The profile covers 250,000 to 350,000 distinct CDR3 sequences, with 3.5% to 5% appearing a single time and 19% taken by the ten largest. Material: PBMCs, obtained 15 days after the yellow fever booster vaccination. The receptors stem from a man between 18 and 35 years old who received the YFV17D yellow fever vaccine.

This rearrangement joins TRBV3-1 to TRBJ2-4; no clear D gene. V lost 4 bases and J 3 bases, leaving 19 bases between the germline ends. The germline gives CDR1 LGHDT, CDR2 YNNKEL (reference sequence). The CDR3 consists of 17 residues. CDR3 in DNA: TGTGCCAGCAGCCGCCTCACCGGCCCGGGTGGCAAAAACATTCAGTACTTC. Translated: CASSRLTGPGGKNIQYF.

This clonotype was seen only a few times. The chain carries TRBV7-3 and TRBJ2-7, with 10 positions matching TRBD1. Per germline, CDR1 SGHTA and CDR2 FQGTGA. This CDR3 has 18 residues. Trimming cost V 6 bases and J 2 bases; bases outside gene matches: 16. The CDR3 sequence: CASSCGVFGTGVPYEQYV. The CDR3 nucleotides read TGTGCCAGCAGTTGCGGCGTATTCGGGACAGGGGTCCCCTACGAGCAGTACGTC.

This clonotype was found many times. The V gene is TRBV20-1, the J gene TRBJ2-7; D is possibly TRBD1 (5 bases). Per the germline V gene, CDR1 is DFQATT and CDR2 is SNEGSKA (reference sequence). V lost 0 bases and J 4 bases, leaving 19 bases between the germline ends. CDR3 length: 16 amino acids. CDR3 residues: CSARDPPDWGVYEQYV. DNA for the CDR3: TGCAGTGCTAGAGATCCTCCCGACTGGGGCGTGTACGAGCAGTACGTC.

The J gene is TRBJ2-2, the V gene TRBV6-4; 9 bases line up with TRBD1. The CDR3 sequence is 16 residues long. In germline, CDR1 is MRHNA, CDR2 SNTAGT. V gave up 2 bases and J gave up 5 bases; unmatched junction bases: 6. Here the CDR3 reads CASSDGTGSSTGELFF. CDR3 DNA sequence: TGTGCCAGCAGTGACGGGACAGGGTCGAGTACCGGGGAGCTGTTTTTT.

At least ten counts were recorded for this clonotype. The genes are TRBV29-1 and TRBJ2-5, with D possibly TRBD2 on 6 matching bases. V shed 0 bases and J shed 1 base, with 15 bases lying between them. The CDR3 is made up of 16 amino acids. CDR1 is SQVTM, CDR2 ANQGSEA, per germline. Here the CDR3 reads CSVEEGRAGGQETQYF. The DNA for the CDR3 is TGCAGCGTTGAAGAGGGCAGAGCCGGGGGCCAAGAGACCCAGTACTTC.

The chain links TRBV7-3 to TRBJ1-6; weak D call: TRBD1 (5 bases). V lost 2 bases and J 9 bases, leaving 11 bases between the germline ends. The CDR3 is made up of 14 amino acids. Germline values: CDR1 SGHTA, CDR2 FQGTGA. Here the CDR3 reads CASSLGGFGSPLHF. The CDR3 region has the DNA TGTGCCAGCAGCTTAGGGGGGTTTGGTTCACCCCTCCACTTT.

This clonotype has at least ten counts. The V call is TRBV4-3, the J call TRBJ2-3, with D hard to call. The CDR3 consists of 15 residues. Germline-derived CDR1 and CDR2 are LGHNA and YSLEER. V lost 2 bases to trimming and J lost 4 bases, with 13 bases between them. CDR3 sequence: CASSQSYSPADTQYF. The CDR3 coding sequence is TGCGCCAGCAGCCAATCCTATTCTCCGGCAGATACGCAGTATTTT.

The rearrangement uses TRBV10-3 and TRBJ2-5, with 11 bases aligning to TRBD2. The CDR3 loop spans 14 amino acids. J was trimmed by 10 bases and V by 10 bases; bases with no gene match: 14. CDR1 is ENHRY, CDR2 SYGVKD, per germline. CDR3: CATRLAGPTGDQYF. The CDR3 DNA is TGTGCCACTCGACTAGCGGGGCCCACGGGGGACCAGTACTTC.

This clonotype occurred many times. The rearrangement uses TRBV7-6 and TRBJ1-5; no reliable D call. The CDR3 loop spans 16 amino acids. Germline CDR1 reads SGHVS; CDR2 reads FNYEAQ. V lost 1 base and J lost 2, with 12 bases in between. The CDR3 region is CASSLGSGIRNQPQHF. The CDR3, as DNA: TGTGCCAGCAGCTTAGGGTCCGGCATCCGCAATCAGCCCCAGCATTTT. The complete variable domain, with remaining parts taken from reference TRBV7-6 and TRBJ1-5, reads GAGVSQSPRYKVTKRGQDVALRCDPISGHVSLYWYRQALGQGPEFLTYFNYEAQQDKSGLPNDRFSAERPEGSISTLTIQRTEQRDSAMYRCASSLGSGIRNQPQHFGDGTRLSIL.

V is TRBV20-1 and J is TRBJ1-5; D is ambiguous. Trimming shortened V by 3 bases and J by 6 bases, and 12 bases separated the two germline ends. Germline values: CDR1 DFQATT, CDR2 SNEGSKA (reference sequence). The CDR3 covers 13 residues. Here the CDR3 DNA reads TGCAGTGCTAGTCGCAGTTCTGGTCAGCCCCAGCATTTT. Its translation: CSASRSSGQPQHF.

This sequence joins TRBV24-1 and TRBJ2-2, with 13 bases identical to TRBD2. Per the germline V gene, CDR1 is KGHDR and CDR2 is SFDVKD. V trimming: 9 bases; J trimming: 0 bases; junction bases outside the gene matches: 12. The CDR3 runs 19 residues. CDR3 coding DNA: TGTGCCACCGGGGGACCGGGACTAGCGGGGCTCGCGAACACCGGGGAGCTGTTTTTT. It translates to CATGGPGLAGLANTGELFF.

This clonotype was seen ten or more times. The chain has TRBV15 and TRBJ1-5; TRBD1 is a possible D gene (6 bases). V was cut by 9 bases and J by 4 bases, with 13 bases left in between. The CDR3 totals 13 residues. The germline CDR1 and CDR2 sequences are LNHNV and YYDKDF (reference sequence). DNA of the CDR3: TGTGCCACTGGAGGGGGGGGGAATCAGCCCCAGCATTTT. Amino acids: CATGGGGNQPQHF.

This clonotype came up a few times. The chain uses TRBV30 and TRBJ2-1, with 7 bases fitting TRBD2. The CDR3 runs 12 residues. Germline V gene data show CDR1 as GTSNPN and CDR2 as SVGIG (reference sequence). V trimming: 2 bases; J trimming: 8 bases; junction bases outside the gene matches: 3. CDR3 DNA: TGTGCCTGGAGTCGGGCGGGGGATGAGCAGTTCTTC. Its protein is CAWSRAGDEQFF.

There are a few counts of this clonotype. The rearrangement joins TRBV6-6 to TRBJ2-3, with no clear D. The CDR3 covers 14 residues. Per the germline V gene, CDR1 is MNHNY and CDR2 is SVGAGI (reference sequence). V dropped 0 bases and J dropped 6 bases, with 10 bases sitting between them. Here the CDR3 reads CASSYSWVADTQYF. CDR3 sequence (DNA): TGTGCCAGCAGTTACTCATGGGTGGCGGATACGCAGTATTTT.

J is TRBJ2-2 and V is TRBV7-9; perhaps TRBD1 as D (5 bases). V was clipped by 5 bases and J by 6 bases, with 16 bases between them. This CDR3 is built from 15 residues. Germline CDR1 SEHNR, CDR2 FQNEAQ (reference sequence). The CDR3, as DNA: TGTGCCAGCAGCACCAGGGCAATAAGTTCCGGGGAGCTGTTTTTT. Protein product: CASSTRAISSGELFF. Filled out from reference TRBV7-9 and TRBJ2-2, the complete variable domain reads DTGVSQNPRHKITKRGQNVTFRCDPISEHNRLYWYRQTLGQGPEFLTYFQNEAQLEKSRLLSDRFSAERPKGSFSTLEIQRTEQGDSAMYLCASSTRAISSGELFFGEGSRLTVL.

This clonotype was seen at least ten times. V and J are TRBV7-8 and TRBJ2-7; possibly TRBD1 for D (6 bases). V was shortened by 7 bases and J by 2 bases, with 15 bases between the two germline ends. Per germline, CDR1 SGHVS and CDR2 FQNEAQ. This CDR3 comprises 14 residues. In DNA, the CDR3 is TGTGCCAGCACCCCTTCGGACAGACCCTACGAGCAGTACGTC. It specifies CASTPSDRPYEQYV.

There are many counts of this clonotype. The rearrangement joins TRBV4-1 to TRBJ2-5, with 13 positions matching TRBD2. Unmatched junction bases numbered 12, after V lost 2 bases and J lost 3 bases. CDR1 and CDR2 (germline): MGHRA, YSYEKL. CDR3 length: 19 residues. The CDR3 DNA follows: TGCGCCAGCAGCCAAACCCGACTAGCGGGGGGCACCGGGAAAGAGACCCAGTACTTC. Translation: CASSQTRLAGGTGKETQYF.

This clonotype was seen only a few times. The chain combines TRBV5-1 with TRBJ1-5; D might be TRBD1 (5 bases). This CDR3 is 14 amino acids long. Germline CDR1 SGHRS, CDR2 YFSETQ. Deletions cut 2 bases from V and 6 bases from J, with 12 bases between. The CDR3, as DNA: TGCGCCAGCAGCTTTTCAGGGACGGGTCAGCCCCAGCATTTT. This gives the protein CASSFSGTGQPQHF.

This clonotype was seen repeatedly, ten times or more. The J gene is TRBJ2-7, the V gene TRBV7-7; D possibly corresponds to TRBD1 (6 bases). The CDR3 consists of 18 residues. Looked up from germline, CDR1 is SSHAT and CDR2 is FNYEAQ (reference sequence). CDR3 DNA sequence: TGTGCTAGCAGCGCCGTTAGAACTAATGGACAGCTGACCTACGAGCAGTACGTC. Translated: CASSAVRTNGQLTYEQYV.

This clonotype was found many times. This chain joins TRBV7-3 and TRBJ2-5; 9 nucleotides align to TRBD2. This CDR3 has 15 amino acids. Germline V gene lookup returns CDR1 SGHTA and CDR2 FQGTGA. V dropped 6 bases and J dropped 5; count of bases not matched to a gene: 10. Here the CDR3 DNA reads TGTGCCAGCAGTTTGGCGGGGGGGCCTATTGAGACCCAGTACTTC. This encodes CASSLAGGPIETQYF.

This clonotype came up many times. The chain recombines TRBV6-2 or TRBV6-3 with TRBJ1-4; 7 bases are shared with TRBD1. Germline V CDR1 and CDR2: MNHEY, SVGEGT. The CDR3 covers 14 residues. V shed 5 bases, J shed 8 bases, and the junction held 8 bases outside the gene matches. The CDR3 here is CASSTVTGSEKLFF. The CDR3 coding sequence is TGTGCCAGCAGTACGGTGACAGGGAGCGAAAAACTGTTTTTT.

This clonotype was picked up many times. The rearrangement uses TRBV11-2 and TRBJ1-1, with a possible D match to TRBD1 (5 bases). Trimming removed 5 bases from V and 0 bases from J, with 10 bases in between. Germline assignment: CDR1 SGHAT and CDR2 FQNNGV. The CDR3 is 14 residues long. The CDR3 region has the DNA TGTGCCAGCAGCCAGAGACAGATGAACACTGAAGCTTTCTTT. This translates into CASSQRQMNTEAFF.

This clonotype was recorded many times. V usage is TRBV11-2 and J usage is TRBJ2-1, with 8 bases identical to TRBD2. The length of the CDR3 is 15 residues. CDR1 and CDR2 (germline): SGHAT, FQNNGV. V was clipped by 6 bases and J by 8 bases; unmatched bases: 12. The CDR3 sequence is CASRPEGLGGDEQFF. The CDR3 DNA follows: TGTGCCAGCAGACCGGAGGGACTAGGAGGCGATGAGCAGTTCTTC. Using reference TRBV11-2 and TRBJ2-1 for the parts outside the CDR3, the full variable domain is EAGVAQSPRYKIIEKRQSVAFWCNPISGHATLYWYQQILGQGPKLLIQFQNNGVVDDSQLPKDRFSAERLKGVDSTLKIQPAKLEDSAVYLCASRPEGLGGDEQFFGPGTRLTVL.

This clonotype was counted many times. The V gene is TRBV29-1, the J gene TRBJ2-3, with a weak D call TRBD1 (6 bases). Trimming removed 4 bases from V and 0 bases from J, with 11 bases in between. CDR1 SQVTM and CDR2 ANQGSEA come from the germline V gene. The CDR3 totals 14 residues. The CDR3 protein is CSVVAGESTDTQYF. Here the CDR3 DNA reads TGCAGCGTTGTGGCAGGGGAAAGCACAGATACGCAGTATTTT.

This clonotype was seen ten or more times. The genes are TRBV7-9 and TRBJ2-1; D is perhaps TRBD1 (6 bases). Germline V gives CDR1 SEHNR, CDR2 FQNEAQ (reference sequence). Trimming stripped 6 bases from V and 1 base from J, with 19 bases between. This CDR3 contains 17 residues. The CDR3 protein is CASSPPVWGPSYNEQFF. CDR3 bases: TGTGCCAGCAGTCCACCAGTCTGGGGGCCTTCCTACAATGAGCAGTTCTTC. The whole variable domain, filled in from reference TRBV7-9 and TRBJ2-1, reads DTGVSQNPRHKITKRGQNVTFRCDPISEHNRLYWYRQTLGQGPEFLTYFQNEAQLEKSRLLSDRFSAERPKGSFSTLEIQRTEQGDSAMYLCASSPPVWGPSYNEQFFGPGTRLTVL.

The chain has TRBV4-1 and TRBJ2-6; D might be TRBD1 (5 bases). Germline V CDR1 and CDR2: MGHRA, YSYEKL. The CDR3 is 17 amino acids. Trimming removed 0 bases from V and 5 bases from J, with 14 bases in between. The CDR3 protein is CASSQEIKTVRANVLTF. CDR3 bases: TGCGCCAGCAGCCAAGAAATTAAGACAGTTAGGGCCAACGTCCTGACTTTC.

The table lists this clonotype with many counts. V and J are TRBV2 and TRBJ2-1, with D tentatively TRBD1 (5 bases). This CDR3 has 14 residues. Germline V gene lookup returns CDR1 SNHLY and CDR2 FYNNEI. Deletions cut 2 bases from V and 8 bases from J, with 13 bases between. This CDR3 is CASSEWGGYDEQFF. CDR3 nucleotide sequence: TGTGCCAGCAGTGAATGGGGCGGCTATGATGAGCAGTTCTTC.

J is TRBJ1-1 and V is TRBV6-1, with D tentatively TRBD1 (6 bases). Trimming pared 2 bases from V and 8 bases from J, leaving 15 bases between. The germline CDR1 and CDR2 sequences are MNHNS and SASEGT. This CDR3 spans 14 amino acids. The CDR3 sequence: CASSEIRQVREAFF. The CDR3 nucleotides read TGTGCCAGCAGTGAAATTAGACAGGTCCGCGAAGCTTTCTTT.

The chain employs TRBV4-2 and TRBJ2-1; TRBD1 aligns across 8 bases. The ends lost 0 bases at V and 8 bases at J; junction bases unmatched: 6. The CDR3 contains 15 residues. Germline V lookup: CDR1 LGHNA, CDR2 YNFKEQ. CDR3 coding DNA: TGTGCCAGCAGCCAAGAGGACAGGGACTTGCATGAGCAGTTCTTC. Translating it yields CASSQEDRDLHEQFF.

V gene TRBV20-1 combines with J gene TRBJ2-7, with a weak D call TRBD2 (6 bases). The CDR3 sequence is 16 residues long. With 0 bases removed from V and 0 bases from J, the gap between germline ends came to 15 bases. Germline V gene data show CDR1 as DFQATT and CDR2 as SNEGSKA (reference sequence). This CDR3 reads CSARDDVGGPSYEQYF. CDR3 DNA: TGCAGTGCTAGAGATGATGTGGGGGGTCCCTCCTACGAGCAGTACTTC.